There are a few counts of the clone carrying this TCR beta chain. What it recognizes is unknown. This sample was included in a study of blood T cells in healthy people across ages. Findings and limits, study-wide: Across samples, TCR beta diversity tracked strongly with naive T cell percentage.

PCR was performed a second time for roughly 7 to 11 cycles using a sample-barcoded 5' primer and a J-beta primer mix. TCRdb reanalysed the 5' RACE reads using MiXCR and keeps one entry per CDR3 protein. The table shows roughly 1.9 million distinct CDR3 sequences, with around 40% occurring only once. This CDR3 spans 12 amino acids. Trimming took off 8 bases at V and 5 bases at J, with 12 bases between the two ends. Germline-derived CDR1 and CDR2 are MNHNS and SASEGT. Sample: blood. This TCR came from a human donor in good health. The chain couples TRBV6-1 to TRBJ1-2; D not resolved. The DNA of the CDR3 is TGTGCCAGCTACCCGGACGGATATGGCTACACCTTC. This translates into CASYPDGYGYTF.